The 22 T cell receptor beta chains below all came from one sample that was sequenced in a study of shared clonotypes between healthy human individuals. TCRdb keeps only in-frame clones here, not all; method: immunoSEQ multiplex PCR. The table lists roughly 2,300,000 clones, under 95% of them singletons. What was sequenced was naive CD4+ T cells from PBMCs. The subset here: CD45RA+ positively selected. The origin of the receptors is a man younger than 35 in good health. Some clones in this sample may be carry-over from other donors' samples.

The chain joins TRBV27 to TRBJ2-7, with TRBD1 identical over 9 bases. J gave up 0 bases and V 7 bases, and 4 bases lay outside the gene matches. Germline V gene sequence: CDR1 MNHEY, CDR2 SMNVEV (reference sequence). This CDR3 comprises 14 residues. CDR3 DNA: TGTGCCAGCAAGATACAGGGGGCCTCCTACGAGCAGTACTTC. Protein sequence: CASKIQGASYEQYF.

The gene calls are TRBV2 and TRBJ1-6; D gene ambiguous. V lost 4 bases and J 10 bases, leaving 14 bases between the germline ends. The germline V gene has CDR1 SNHLY and CDR2 FYNNEI. The CDR3 consists of 14 residues. The CDR3 region has the DNA TGTGCCAGCAGTGGATACAGCGTAAGGTCACCCCTCCACTTT. Protein sequence: CASSGYSVRSPLHF.

The CDR3 spells CASSKVGLSPYEQYF. CDR3 coding DNA: TGTGCCAGTAGTAAGGTAGGACTTAGTCCCTACGAGCAGTACTTC. This chain joins TRBV19 and TRBJ2-7; possible D gene TRBD2, 5 bases. The CDR3 spans 15 residues. Between the trimmed V and J ends, which lost 4 bases and 2 bases, there was a span of 15 bases. Germline V gives CDR1 LNHDA, CDR2 SQIVND (reference sequence).

The CDR3: CASSAGGLAGYEQYF. CDR3 coding DNA: TGTGCCAGCTCCGCTGGAGGACTAGCGGGATACGAGCAGTACTTC. The gene calls are TRBV7-2 and TRBJ2-7; 12 positions match TRBD2. The ends lost 8 bases at V and 4 bases at J; junction bases unmatched: 9. Germline values: CDR1 SGHTA, CDR2 FQGNSA. The CDR3 consists of 15 residues.

This chain connects TRBV18 to TRBJ2-7; TRBD1 agrees at 8 bases. CDR1 and CDR2 from the germline V gene are KGHSH and LQKENI. With 3 bases clipped from V and 2 bases from J, the junction kept 6 bases outside the gene matches. The CDR3 has 15 residues. CDR3 sequence (DNA): TGTGCCAGCTCACCGATACAGGGGGAAACCTACGAGCAGTACTTC. As protein: CASSPIQGETYEQYF.

The CDR3 loop reads CATSGDPTYEQYF. The CDR3 coding sequence is TGTGCCACTTCCGGGGATCCGACCTACGAGCAGTACTTC. The rearrangement links TRBV28 to TRBJ2-7; the D gene is possibly TRBD2 (5 bases). Germline loops: CDR1 MDHEN, CDR2 SYDVKM. The V end was cut by 10 bases, the J end by 2 bases, with 15 bases between. The CDR3 has 13 residues.

This chain connects TRBV7-2 to TRBJ1-2, with 7 bases aligning to TRBD1. The CDR3 is made up of 14 amino acids. V lost 2 bases, J lost 8 bases, and 8 bases stayed unmatched. The germline CDR1 and CDR2 sequences are SGHTA and FQGNSA. The CDR3 bases are TGTGCCAGCAGCTTAATACGACAGGGCGGGGGCTACACCTTC. Protein product: CASSLIRQGGGYTF.

DNA of the CDR3: TGTGCCAGCAGCTTCTCGGCAGCTTCGGGAGGCTACACCTTC. Its protein product is CASSFSAASGGYTF. The V gene is TRBV5-8, the J gene TRBJ1-2, with D uncertain. Trimming left V 2 bases short and J 8 bases short, with 16 bases between. From germline, CDR1 is SGHTS and CDR2 YDEGEE. This CDR3 region has 14 residues.

The rearrangement links TRBV6-6 to TRBJ1-3, with TRBD1 identical over 9 bases. J lost 0 bases, V lost 5 bases, and 2 bases had no gene match. CDR1 MNHNY and CDR2 SVGAGI come from the germline V gene (reference sequence). This CDR3 has 15 residues. The chain's CDR3 is CASSGQGLSGNTIYF. The CDR3, as DNA: TGTGCCAGCAGTGGACAGGGGCTCTCTGGAAACACCATATATTTT.

The rearrangement links TRBV6-5 to TRBJ1-1; 8 bases match TRBD1. Per the germline V gene, CDR1 is MNHEY and CDR2 is SVGAGI. The CDR3 runs 15 residues. V trimming: 5 bases; J trimming: 4 bases; junction bases outside the gene matches: 9. CDR3 nucleotide sequence: TGTGCCAGCAGTCTAAACAGGGGGGAACTCACTGAAGCTTTCTTT. This sequence encodes CASSLNRGELTEAFF.

A remark on this clone: The sample holds other DNA sequences that translate to the same CDR3. The chain couples TRBV7-3 to TRBJ2-1; D uncertain. Germline CDR1 reads SGHTA; CDR2 reads FQGTGA. V was trimmed by 1 base and J by 7 bases, leaving 5 bases between them. The CDR3 extends over 12 amino acids. The CDR3 reads CASSLIGNEQFF. Written as DNA, the CDR3 is TGTGCCAGCAGCTTAATCGGAAATGAGCAGTTCTTC.

Details on this clone: Other DNA sequences in the same sample also yield this CDR3. The chain combines TRBV5-1 with TRBJ1-2; TRBD1 matches at 7 bases. CDR3 length: 15 residues. Looked up from germline, CDR1 is SGHRS and CDR2 is YFSETQ. Trimming took 0 bases from V and 3 from J; bases not matched to a gene: 5. CDR3 DNA sequence: TGCGCCAGCAGCTTGGGCCACAGGGGTGACTATGGCTACACCTTC. It codes for CASSLGHRGDYGYTF.

This chain uses TRBV28 with TRBJ2-4; D perhaps matches TRBD1 (5 bases). Germline V gene data show CDR1 as MDHEN and CDR2 as SYDVKM. The V end was cut by 2 bases, the J end by 0 bases, with 17 bases between. CDR3 length equals 18 residues. The DNA of the CDR3 is TGTGCCAGCAGTTTAGGGGCAGGGCGGTTCTTAGCCAAAAACATTCAGTACTTC. This gives the protein CASSLGAGRFLAKNIQYF.

The chain uses TRBV9 and TRBJ2-3; possible D gene TRBD2, 6 bases. There are 14 residues in the CDR3. V was cut by 0 bases and J by 7 bases, with 12 bases left in between. Germline values: CDR1 SGDLS, CDR2 YYNGEE. In DNA, the CDR3 is TGTGCCAGCAGCGTAGGGATAGCGGAAAATACGCAGTATTTT. Encoded protein: CASSVGIAENTQYF.

V and J are TRBV6-5 and TRBJ2-7; TRBD1 agrees at 7 bases. With 6 bases clipped from V and 2 bases from J, the junction kept 10 bases outside the gene matches. The germline gives CDR1 MNHEY, CDR2 SVGAGI. The CDR3 is made up of 15 amino acids. The CDR3 sequence is CASSRGQVLPYEQYF. As DNA, the CDR3 is TGTGCCAGCAGCAGAGGACAGGTCCTACCCTACGAGCAGTACTTC.

The chain recombines TRBV28 with TRBJ1-6, with D possibly being TRBD1 (5 bases). CDR3 length: 12 residues. From germline, CDR1 is MDHEN and CDR2 SYDVKM. V was clipped by 8 bases and J by 7 bases, with 9 bases between them. The CDR3 sequence: CASSGENSPLHF. CDR3 DNA: TGTGCCAGCTCGGGGGAGAATTCACCCCTCCACTTT. Combining the CDR3 with reference TRBV28 and TRBJ1-6 gives the whole variable domain DVKVTQSSRYLVKRTGEKVFLECVQDMDHENMFWYRQDPGLGLRLIYFSYDVKMKEKGDIPEGYSVSREKKERFSLILESASTNQTSMYLCASSGENSPLHFGNGTRLTVT.

The rearrangement joins TRBV11-2 to TRBJ1-2, with TRBD1 as a possible D gene (5 bases). V was shortened by 7 bases and J by 4 bases, with 19 bases between the two germline ends. Germline-derived CDR1 and CDR2 are SGHAT and FQNNGV. This CDR3 has 15 residues. CDR3 region: CASTPDQAGTYGYTF. The CDR3 DNA follows: TGTGCCAGCACCCCCGACCAGGCAGGGACCTATGGCTACACCTTC.

The genes are TRBV2 and TRBJ2-7; tentative D call: TRBD1 (6 bases). CDR3 length: 15 amino acids. Between the trimmed V and J ends, which lost 8 bases and 0 bases, there was a span of 17 bases. Germline CDR1 is SNHLY and CDR2 is FYNNEI. CDR3 sequence: CASSETTGSSYEQYF. CDR3 DNA sequence: TGTGCCAGCTCTGAAACGACAGGCAGCTCCTACGAGCAGTACTTC.

This chain uses TRBV6-5 with TRBJ2-1, with 10 bases identical to TRBD2. The V gene's germline CDR1 is MNHEY and CDR2 SVGAGI. J lost 7 bases, V lost 5 bases, and 8 bases had no gene match. The CDR3 sequence is 15 residues long. The CDR3 region has the DNA TGTGCCAGCAGTCTTACTAGCGGGATATGGAATGAGCAGTTCTTC. It specifies CASSLTSGIWNEQFF.

This clone was seen just once. The chain recombines TRBV6-4 with TRBJ2-7; no definite D call. There are 11 residues in the CDR3. Germline values: CDR1 MRHNA, CDR2 SNTAGT. Trimming shortened V by 9 bases and J by 6 bases, and 12 bases separated the two germline ends. DNA for the CDR3: TGTGCCAGAACGAGGTCTGGCGAGCAGTACTTC. It codes for CARTRSGEQYF.

This clone was detected only a few times. CDR3 region: CATSGNTEAFF. DNA for the CDR3: TGTGCCACCTCGGGGAACACTGAAGCTTTCTTT. The V and J genes are TRBV28 and TRBJ1-1; D unresolved. V shed 10 bases and J shed 1 base, with 7 bases lying between them. Germline V gives CDR1 MDHEN, CDR2 SYDVKM. This CDR3 is 11 amino acids long.

This chain joins TRBV28 and TRBJ2-4, with TRBD1 matching over 7 bases. V lost 6 bases to trimming and J lost 0 bases; unmatched junction nucleotides: 14. Germline CDR1 reads MDHEN; CDR2 reads SYDVKM. CDR3 size: 18 residues. CDR3 amino acids: CASSEPGQRVQAKNIQYF. DNA of the CDR3: TGTGCCAGCAGCGAACCGGGACAGAGGGTTCAAGCCAAAAACATTCAGTACTTC.